The TCR beta chain under discussion was sequenced for a study of blood T cell repertoires in COVID-19 (dated by TCRdb to the early 2020s). For the wider study: Collaborator samples came from the United States, Italy and Spain and covered acute and convalescent phases of COVID-19. The prospective study material was composed of cDNA or gDNA derived from T cells, B-cell-depleted T cells, or PBMCs. Subjects who had been exposed to COVID-19, were actively infected with it, or had recovered from it provided the deeply sampled blood TCRbeta repertoires that made up the dataset. A freely available public database, intended as a resource for researchers studying the immune response to SARS-CoV-2, is where the repertoires were released. Samples were obtained from the ongoing ImmuneRACE study (first 160 participants) and from approximately 1,200 subjects provided by 6 global collaborators. A de-identified subject ID, COVID-19 status, age in years and sex were almost always included in the sample metadata. HLA class I and class II types, where available, came from metadata supplied by the sample provider rather than from assay-based typing.

Trimming takes 7 bases from V and 6 bases from J, and the germline ends sit 13 bases apart. The CDR3 spans 12 residues, from the cysteine through the phenylalanine. The entry retains the CDR3 DNA only, 36 bases that are in frame from base 1. The immunoSEQ Assay, a bias-controlled multiplex PCR, was used to amplify TCRbeta CDR3 regions from genomic DNA. As for the authors' bioinformatics: Within the assay, amplification of reference gene primers was used to estimate how many nucleated cells each sample contained. To quantify the absolute abundance of each unique TCRbeta CDR3 rearrangement, sequence reads were collapsed and filtered. For each sample, productive Simpson clonality was calculated as the square root of Simpson's diversity index across productive rearrangements. In its TCRdb copy, this immuneACCESS table keeps in-frame sequences only and misses some clones. Where compared with another copy, unresolved V genes explain less than half of these, and the others have no known cause. That table furnishes V, J and clone size, whereas the DNA furnished D and trimming. Recorded for this sample are about 36,000 clones; around four fifths of them occurred a single time. The top ten hold around 15% of the sample.

Details on this clone: There is no known antigen for this receptor. Within one base of it there is no much larger clone, and no base qualities were kept.

Beyond this particular receptor, the publication reports: The amount of clinical and demographic metadata varied by source and participant and was provided uncurated.

Whole blood was collected in K2EDTA tubes by collaborating institutions according to the institutions' own protocols. Collaborator samples were shipped for TCRbeta analysis as frozen whole blood, isolated PBMCs, or DNA extracted from either sample type. The sequence derives from a human donor in a cohort sampled during active COVID-19. Recombination linked TRBV12-3 or TRBV12-4 to TRBJ2-7; the D gene is perhaps TRBD1, from 6 matching bases. The sample consisted of peripheral blood. The DNA reads as follows: TGTGCCAGCAACTTACAGGGTTCCGAGCAGTACTTC. Protein translation: CASNLQGSEQYF.